This T cell receptor (beta chain) was sequenced in a study of blood T cell repertoires in COVID-19. Study background: Specimens from acute and convalescent COVID-19 originated in the United States, Italy and Spain.

In the study's own analysis: Reference gene primer amplification in the assay estimated nucleated cell counts. Data came from immunoSEQ multiplex PCR; TCRdb stores just in-frame clones and leaves some out. Clonal size and the V and J genes are those of that table, whereas D and trimming came from the DNA. The table records around 250,000 clones, around 83% of them present only once. V shed 6 bases and J shed 4 bases, with 18 bases lying between them. Germline V CDR1 and CDR2: MNHEY, SMNVEV (reference sequence). The CDR3 totals 15 residues. The sequence was collected from a man between 18 and 35 years old with active or convalescent COVID-19. V is TRBV27 and J is TRBJ1-2; possible D gene TRBD1, 6 bases. Sequenced material: peripheral blood. The CDR3 DNA sequence: TGTGCCAGCAGCCACGACGGGGTGGGGGCCTATGGCTACACCTTC. Protein sequence: CASSHDGVGAYGYTF.